These T cell receptor beta chains were read from a single sample in a study of PD-1 blockade in classical Hodgkin lymphoma. Clones were read by immunoSEQ multiplex PCR, and TCRdb kept only the in-frame ones, dropping some. This sample has tens of thousands of clones, with over 75% found just once. Specimen: peripheral blood mononuclear cells (PBMCs), collected before the fourth cycle of nivolumab. The receptors originated from a human donor with classical Hodgkin lymphoma. CDR3s include the opening cysteine and the closing phenylalanine or tryptophan. Fields, in order: V gene, clone size, J gene, D gene, CDR3 protein, CDR3 DNA. The D gene is left open where the match is weak. Size is omitted from some rows. Given values are once, few, many or a class for expanded clones.

TRBV6-5	once	TRBJ1-5	TRBD1	CASSPGTGGFQPQHF	TGTGCCAGCAGCCCCGGGACAGGGGGCTTTCAGCCCCAGCATTTT
TRBV2	-	TRBJ2-1	-	CASSDDGSSYNEQFF	TGTGCCAGCAGTGATGACGGAAGCTCCTACAATGAGCAGTTCTTC
TRBV4-2	-	TRBJ2-5	-	CASSQEALGETQYF	TGTGCCAGCAGCCAAGAGGCCCTCGGGGAGACCCAGTACTTC
TRBV11-3	medium-sized	TRBJ1-1	-	CASSFTGGQAFF	TGTGCCAGCAGCTTTACGGGGGGGCAAGCTTTCTTT
TRBV19	-	TRBJ2-7	TRBD1	CASSRRGGDRGSYEQYF	TGTGCCAGTAGTAGGAGAGGGGGAGACAGGGGATCCTACGAGCAGTACTTC
TRBV6-5	-	TRBJ1-5	-	CASSAGPGGGKPQHF	TGTGCCAGCAGCGCGGGACCGGGAGGAGGGAAGCCCCAGCATTTT
TRBV7-6	-	TRBJ2-5	-	CASSFRLDRQETQYF	TGTGCCAGCAGCTTCAGACTAGATAGACAAGAGACCCAGTACTTC
TRBV5-1	-	TRBJ2-3	-	CASRTGQTSTDTQYF	TGCGCCAGCCGTACCGGACAGACTAGCACAGATACGCAGTATTTT
TRBV23-1	-	TRBJ2-2	-	CARTSPGELFF	TGCGCCAGGACTTCACCCGGGGAGCTGTTTTTT
TRBV5-1	-	TRBJ2-3	-	CASSVSDTQYF	TGCGCCAGCAGCGTCTCGGATACGCAGTATTTT
TRBV7-9	-	TRBJ2-1	TRBD2	CASSLGSSGERNEQFF	TGTGCCAGCAGCTTAGGATCTAGCGGGGAACGCAATGAGCAGTTCTTC
TRBV2	-	TRBJ1-1	TRBD1	CASKTGVGTEAFF	TGTGCCAGCAAGACAGGGGTTGGCACTGAAGCTTTCTTT
TRBV9	-	TRBJ2-5	TRBD2	CASSVAPLLTSGGQETQYF	TGTGCCAGCAGCGTAGCACCACTCCTGACTAGCGGGGGGCAAGAGACCCAGTACTTC
TRBV5-1	-	TRBJ1-1	TRBD1	CASSLGRGPEAFF	TGCGCCAGCAGCTTAGGAAGGGGGCCTGAAGCTTTCTTT
TRBV9	-	TRBJ2-3	-	CASSVGLGSGTDTQYF	TGTGCCAGCAGCGTAGGACTCGGGAGCGGCACAGATACGCAGTATTTT
TRBV29-1	-	TRBJ2-3	-	CSVERGRRGLDTQYF	TGCAGCGTTGAGCGGGGGCGAAGAGGATTAGATACGCAGTATTTT
TRBV6-1	-	TRBJ2-7	-	CASFFEPGSSYEQYF	TGTGCCAGCTTTTTCGAGCCCGGGTCTTCCTACGAGCAGTACTTC
TRBV7-6	once	TRBJ1-1	-	CASSLGDRATEAFF	TGTGCCAGCAGCTTAGGGGATCGGGCCACTGAAGCTTTCTTT
TRBV5-4	few	TRBJ1-1	-	CASSPSVLGEAFF	TGTGCCAGCAGCCCTTCGGTTTTGGGTGAAGCTTTCTTT
TRBV7-8	-	TRBJ2-1	-	CASSFGVYNEQFF	TGTGCCAGCAGCTTCGGGGTCTACAATGAGCAGTTCTTC
TRBV7-3	-	TRBJ2-7	-	CASSLRTPLPSTSIWF	TGTGCCAGCAGCTTAAGGACACCCCTACCGTCTACGAGCATTTGGTTC
TRBV27	-	TRBJ2-3	TRBD1	CASSFVRATGGTDTQYF	TGTGCCAGCAGTTTCGTGCGCGCGACAGGGGGAACAGATACGCAGTATTTT
TRBV7-2	once	TRBJ1-6	-	CASSKAGYNSPLHF	TGTGCCAGCAGCAAAGCCGGGTATAATTCACCCCTCCACTTT
TRBV14	-	TRBJ1-6	-	CASSQDLVSPLHF	TGTGCCAGCAGCCAAGATCTAGTCTCACCCCTCCACTTT
TRBV5-6	few	TRBJ2-5	TRBD2	CASSSGTRGTQYF	TGTGCCAGCAGCTCGGGGACTAGAGGGACCCAGTACTTC
TRBV4-3	-	TRBJ2-5	-	CASSPRTQYF	TGCGCCAGCAGCCCCCGGACCCAGTACTTC
TRBV19	-	TRBJ1-1	TRBD1	CASSSSGQGEAFF	TGTGCCAGTAGTTCCTCGGGACAGGGGGAAGCTTTCTTT
TRBV30	-	TRBJ2-3	TRBD2	CAWRGAGGSPDTQYF	TGTGCCTGGAGAGGAGCGGGGGGGAGCCCAGATACGCAGTATTTT
TRBV6-5	-	TRBJ1-6	-	CASSERPVNSPLHF	TGTGCCAGCAGTGAAAGGCCAGTTAATTCACCCCTCCACTTT
TRBV4-2	-	TRBJ2-1	-	CASRQGVLYNEQFF	TGTGCCAGCCGTCAAGGGGTACTTTACAATGAGCAGTTCTTC
TRBV20-1	-	TRBJ2-3	-	CSASEKDTQYF	TGCAGTGCGTCGGAGAAAGATACGCAGTATTTT
TRBV9	-	TRBJ2-2	TRBD1	CASSVGQGAYTGELFF	TGTGCCAGCAGCGTAGGACAGGGGGCGTACACCGGGGAGCTGTTTTTT
TRBV5-4	-	TRBJ2-5	TRBD2	CASSPPSGLAGETQYF	TGTGCCAGCAGCCCACCATCCGGACTAGCGGGGGAGACCCAGTACTTC
TRBV4-2	once	TRBJ2-1	-	CASSPIGLDLEQFF	TGTGCCAGCAGCCCCATTGGACTCGACCTGGAGCAGTTCTTC
TRBV10-1	-	TRBJ2-7	-	CASTREGVYEQYF	TGCGCCAGCACCAGGGAGGGGGTCTACGAGCAGTACTTC
TRBV7-3	-	TRBJ1-2	TRBD1	CASSGRTGHGYTF	TGTGCCAGCAGCGGAAGGACAGGGCACGGCTACACCTTC
TRBV23-1	-	TRBJ1-5	-	CVRGPRGQPQHF	TGCGTTCGTGGACCTAGGGGTCAGCCCCAGCATTTT
TRBV6-1	-	TRBJ2-7	TRBD1	CASSASGTGFEQYF	TGTGCCAGCAGTGCGTCCGGGACAGGGTTCGAGCAGTACTTC
TRBV29-1	-	TRBJ2-5	-	CSVADRYQETQYF	TGCAGCGTCGCTGACCGCTACCAAGAGACCCAGTACTTC
TRBV2	-	TRBJ2-3	-	CASSAGTLSTDTQYF	TGTGCCAGCAGTGCCGGGACTCTTAGCACAGATACGCAGTATTTT
TRBV7-2	-	TRBJ1-1	-	CASSFTANTEAFF	TGTGCCAGCAGCTTCACGGCGAACACTGAAGCTTTCTTT
TRBV6-1	-	TRBJ2-7	TRBD1	CASSESGTGGYEQYF	TGTGCCAGCAGTGAGTCCGGGACAGGTGGATACGAGCAGTACTTC
TRBV4-2	-	TRBJ2-5	-	CASSQDMKGAQYF	TGTGCCAGCAGCCAAGATATGAAGGGGGCCCAGTACTTC
TRBV18	once	TRBJ2-3	-	CASSPLRLVTDTQYF	TGTGCCAGCTCACCTCTTCGGCTGGTCACAGATACGCAGTATTTT
TRBV7-6	-	TRBJ2-7	TRBD2	CASSNAGGIGEQYF	TGTGCCAGCAGCAACGCGGGGGGGATAGGGGAGCAGTACTTC
TRBV9	once	TRBJ2-1	TRBD2	CASSSGLAGGKSYNEQFF	TGTGCCAGCAGCTCAGGACTAGCGGGGGGGAAATCCTACAATGAGCAGTTCTTC
TRBV9	once	TRBJ2-5	TRBD1	CASSVGGQTYQETQYF	TGTGCCAGCAGCGTAGGGGGACAGACGTACCAAGAGACCCAGTACTTC
TRBV19	once	TRBJ2-3	TRBD2	CASSGGLAGAPSTDTQYF	TGTGCCAGTAGTGGGGGACTAGCGGGGGCCCCTAGCACAGATACGCAGTATTTT
TRBV10-3	-	TRBJ2-1	-	CATTGGGDEQFF	TGTGCCACTACGGGGGGCGGGGATGAGCAGTTCTTC
TRBV9	-	TRBJ2-2	-	CASSVARQTGVILTGELFF	TGTGCCAGCAGCGTAGCTCGCCAGACCGGGGTGATTCTCACCGGGGAGCTGTTTTTT
TRBV18	few	TRBJ2-5	-	CASSPEETQYF	TGTGCCAGCTCACCAGAGGAGACCCAGTACTTC
TRBV6-4	-	TRBJ2-3	-	CASSDSGRNTDTQYF	TGTGCCAGCAGTGACTCCGGCCGAAACACAGATACGCAGTATTTT
TRBV13	-	TRBJ1-1	-	CASSPVGNTEAFF	TGTGCCAGCAGTCCAGTAGGGAACACTGAAGCTTTCTTT
TRBV9	-	TRBJ2-5	TRBD1	CASSVGQGAEETQYF	TGTGCCAGCAGCGTAGGGCAGGGGGCGGAAGAGACCCAGTACTTC